Listed below are T cell receptor beta chains from one sample, sequenced in a study of control samples from healthy donors and cancer patients. Data came from immunoSEQ multiplex PCR; TCRdb stores just in-frame clones and leaves some out. The data hold some 100,000 clones, with 75% to 85% observed a single time. The sequenced sample was blood. The receptors derive from a woman in her 30s in good health. Both conserved end residues are part of each CDR3. Each record gives: clone size, J gene, V gene, CDR3 protein. The size field is filled for only some rows; it gives once, few, many or a size class.

clone size: .; J gene: TRBJ1-1; V gene: TRBV7-9; CDR3 protein: CASRDDRDTEAFF
clone size: .; J gene: TRBJ1-2; V gene: TRBV15; CDR3 protein: CATSRDQGGSGGYTF
clone size: .; J gene: TRBJ2-5; V gene: TRBV6-5; CDR3 protein: CASSYSLARETQYF
clone size: .; J gene: TRBJ1-1; V gene: TRBV19; CDR3 protein: CASSIRGMNTEAFF
clone size: .; J gene: TRBJ1-2; V gene: TRBV5-6; CDR3 protein: CASSLGQGPGYTF
clone size: .; J gene: TRBJ2-2; V gene: TRBV12-5; CDR3 protein: CASGLVPPGQNTGELFF
clone size: .; J gene: TRBJ2-2; V gene: TRBV19; CDR3 protein: CASSISGRNGELFF
clone size: .; J gene: TRBJ1-1; V gene: TRBV9; CDR3 protein: CASSAANTEAFF
clone size: .; J gene: TRBJ2-2; V gene: TRBV4-3; CDR3 protein: CASSQEIDRELFF
clone size: few; J gene: TRBJ2-7; V gene: TRBV7-9; CDR3 protein: CASSPTAYEQYF
clone size: .; J gene: TRBJ1-1; V gene: TRBV25-1; CDR3 protein: CASSAPGLAFF
clone size: .; J gene: TRBJ2-1; V gene: TRBV6-2/TRBV6-3; CDR3 protein: CASSQTARYQFF
clone size: .; J gene: TRBJ1-1; V gene: TRBV5-1; CDR3 protein: CASRSDGTDSTEAFF
clone size: once; J gene: TRBJ1-2; V gene: TRBV3-1/TRBV3-2; CDR3 protein: CASSQDDLRGGYTF
clone size: .; J gene: TRBJ2-3; V gene: TRBV20-1; CDR3 protein: CSAVGGTQYF
clone size: .; J gene: TRBJ1-2; V gene: TRBV19; CDR3 protein: CASNPRQASYGYTF
clone size: .; J gene: TRBJ2-2; V gene: TRBV21-1; CDR3 protein: CASSKGTGWWTGELFF
clone size: .; J gene: TRBJ1-2; V gene: TRBV27; CDR3 protein: CASSRGLGDGYTF
clone size: .; J gene: TRBJ1-2; V gene: TRBV5-6; CDR3 protein: CASSSTGGYGYTF
clone size: .; J gene: TRBJ1-2; V gene: TRBV30; CDR3 protein: CAWSGGGRAHNYGYTF
clone size: .; J gene: TRBJ2-7; V gene: TRBV6-1; CDR3 protein: CASSAGTSGGVFKQYF
clone size: .; J gene: TRBJ1-2; V gene: TRBV5-1; CDR3 protein: CASSLVLGTGGAFYGYTF
clone size: few; J gene: TRBJ1-5; V gene: TRBV2; CDR3 protein: CASSGTDSNQPQHF
clone size: few; J gene: TRBJ2-7; V gene: TRBV24-1; CDR3 protein: CATSDFLRSSSEQYF
clone size: .; J gene: TRBJ1-1; V gene: TRBV4-2; CDR3 protein: CASSHPPRDTEAFF
clone size: .; J gene: TRBJ1-5; V gene: TRBV7-2; CDR3 protein: CASSFGTYQPQHF
clone size: .; J gene: TRBJ1-4; V gene: TRBV12-5; CDR3 protein: CASGLERGLNTNEKLFF
clone size: few; J gene: TRBJ1-1; V gene: TRBV7-3; CDR3 protein: CASSQGGGGSTEAFF
clone size: .; J gene: TRBJ2-3; V gene: TRBV7-2; CDR3 protein: CASSLRPDRALVTDTQYF
clone size: .; J gene: TRBJ1-1; V gene: TRBV24-1; CDR3 protein: CATSRGMNTEAFF
clone size: .; J gene: TRBJ2-5; V gene: TRBV10-3; CDR3 protein: CAISEPGLATETQYF
clone size: .; J gene: TRBJ2-7; V gene: TRBV10-3; CDR3 protein: CATAGDRGPYEQYF
clone size: .; J gene: TRBJ1-6; V gene: TRBV7-9; CDR3 protein: CASSLASGAGNSPLHF